These 27 T cell receptor beta chains were all obtained from the same sample, sequenced in a study of OX40 agonist ivuxolimab in advanced cancers. Repertoires were generated with immunoSEQ multiplex PCR, while TCRdb's copy carries only in-frame clones and drops some. Here the sample spans about 80,000 clones, approximately 95% being singletons. The specimen comprised CD4+ or CD8+ T cells sorted from blood, sampled in a trial of the OX40 agonist ivuxolimab. Receptors were obtained from an adult with an advanced solid tumor such as melanoma, head and neck, liver or kidney cancer.

The rearrangement uses TRBV2 and TRBJ2-7, with TRBD1 as a possible D gene (5 bases). CDR3 size: 12 residues. V was shortened by 4 bases and J by 6 bases, with 10 bases between the two germline ends. Germline values: CDR1 SNHLY, CDR2 FYNNEI. In nucleotides, the CDR3 is TGTGCCAGCAGTGGTCTAGGGGTCGAGCAGTACTTC. Its protein product is CASSGLGVEQYF.

The chain carries TRBV10-3 and TRBJ2-2, with a tentative D call TRBD2 (5 bases). The V gene lost 4 bases and the J gene lost 3 bases, with 9 bases spanning the gap. This CDR3 has 14 amino acids. In germline, CDR1 is ENHRY, CDR2 SYGVKD. The CDR3: CAISGSGDTGELFF. CDR3 nucleotides: TGTGCCATCAGTGGTTCCGGGGACACCGGGGAGCTGTTTTTT.

CDR3: CASQGEGTSEQYF. DNA for the CDR3: TGTGCCAGCCAGGGGGAGGGCACATCCGAGCAGTACTTC. The V call is TRBV28, the J call TRBJ2-7; D may match TRBD1 or TRBD2 (7 bases each). Trimming removed 8 bases from V and 6 bases from J, with 17 bases in between. The CDR3 runs to 13 residues. Germline V gene data show CDR1 as MDHEN and CDR2 as SYDVKM.

V and J are TRBV14 and TRBJ1-1, with D tentatively TRBD1 (5 bases). Germline V CDR1 and CDR2: SGHDN, FVKESK. Trimming took 0 bases from V and 5 from J, leaving 22 bases between them. The CDR3 sequence is 18 residues long. In nucleotides, the CDR3 is TGTGCCAGCAGCCAAGATACCTCTACCAGGGTACGTAGGACTGAAGCTTTCTTT. This codes for CASSQDTSTRVRRTEAFF. Complete variable domain (other parts from reference TRBV14 and TRBJ1-1): EAGVTQFPSHSVIEKGQTVTLRCDPISGHDNLYWYRRVMGKEIKFLLHFVKESKQDESGMPNNRFLAERTGGTYSTLKVQPAELEDSGVYFCASSQDTSTRVRRTEAFFGQGTRLTVV.

V and J are TRBV28 and TRBJ2-1; TRBD2 agrees at 8 bases. Germline CDR1 and CDR2: MDHEN and SYDVKM. Losses at the gene ends were 7 bases for V and 4 bases for J; bases not matched to a gene: 9. The CDR3 totals 15 residues. The CDR3 DNA follows: TGTGCCAGCATCATCGGGGGGGCCCCTTACAATGAGCAGTTCTTC. Protein sequence: CASIIGGAPYNEQFF.

V usage is TRBV13 and J usage is TRBJ1-2; D gene ambiguous. From germline, CDR1 is PRHDT and CDR2 FYEKMQ (reference sequence). The V and J ends lost 1 base and 1 base respectively, with 10 bases between them. This CDR3 is built from 15 residues. CDR3 protein: CASSLEGQINYGYTF. In DNA, the CDR3 is TGTGCCAGCAGCTTAGAAGGGCAGATTAACTATGGCTACACCTTC.

The V and J genes are TRBV5-1 and TRBJ1-2, with TRBD1 as a possible D gene (5 bases). The CDR3 loop spans 14 amino acids. Trimming left V 1 base short and J 2 bases short, with 9 bases between. CDR1 and CDR2 from the germline V gene are SGHRS and YFSETQ. The CDR3 DNA follows: TGCGCCAGCAGCTTGAGCGGGGCCAACTATGGCTACACCTTC. It translates to CASSLSGANYGYTF.

Here the CDR3 DNA reads TGTGCCAGTCAAAAAACGGTCGGGACTAGTGGGGTCTATGAGCAGTTCTTC. Translating gives CASQKTVGTSGVYEQFF. The chain joins TRBV27 to TRBJ2-1; 8 bases fit TRBD2. The junction had 21 bases not matched to a gene; V was cut back by 9 bases and J by 8 bases. Germline V gives CDR1 MNHEY, CDR2 SMNVEV (reference sequence). The CDR3 is made up of 17 amino acids.

The sample holds one count of this clone. The V gene is TRBV19, the J gene TRBJ2-5, with unresolved D. The CDR3 loop spans 14 amino acids. V lost 1 base and J lost 3, with 9 bases in between. Per germline, CDR1 LNHDA and CDR2 SQIVND (reference sequence). The CDR3 reads CASSIGAEEETQYF. The CDR3 DNA follows: TGTGCCAGTAGTATAGGTGCCGAGGAAGAGACCCAGTACTTC.

The V call is TRBV28, the J call TRBJ1-4; D perhaps matches TRBD1 (6 bases). Trimming removed 6 bases from V and 3 bases from J, with 14 bases in between. The germline V gene encodes CDR1 MDHEN and CDR2 SYDVKM. The CDR3 covers 15 residues. The CDR3 loop is CASSPGGAANEKLFF. In nucleotides, the CDR3 is TGTGCCAGCAGCCCGGGGGGGGCCGCTAATGAAAAACTGTTTTTT.

V and J are TRBV7-9 and TRBJ2-1; the D is unclear. Germline CDR1 SEHNR, CDR2 FQNEAQ (reference sequence). The CDR3 covers 12 residues. The V gene lost 5 bases and the J gene lost 5 bases, with 7 bases spanning the gap. The CDR3 protein is CASSRRDNEQFF. CDR3 bases: TGTGCCAGCAGCCGACGCGACAATGAGCAGTTCTTC.

This rearrangement joins TRBV2 to TRBJ2-5; 8 bases agree with TRBD2. CDR1 is SNHLY and CDR2 is FYNNEI in the germline V gene. The CDR3 runs 12 residues. Trimming cost V 11 bases and J 5 bases; bases outside gene matches: 7. The CDR3 DNA reads TGTGCCTACCGGACGGGAGGGGAGACCCAGTACTTC. This translates into CAYRTGGETQYF.

Only one count was recorded for this clone. The chain recombines TRBV29-1 with TRBJ1-1; 10 positions agree with TRBD1. The length of the CDR3 is 13 residues. The ends lost 6 bases at V and 4 bases at J; junction bases unmatched: 5. The V gene's germline CDR1 is SQVTM and CDR2 ANQGSEA. The CDR3 protein is CSVGTGAGTEAFF. CDR3 DNA: TGCAGCGTAGGGACAGGGGCCGGCACTGAAGCTTTCTTT.

The genes are TRBV9 and TRBJ2-3; D unclear. Germline CDR1 and CDR2: SGDLS and YYNGEE. V shed 0 bases and J shed 0 bases, with 8 bases lying between them. The CDR3 spans 15 residues. CDR3 nucleotide sequence: TGTGCCAGCAGCGTAGGTCCGGTTAGCACAGATACGCAGTATTTT. This gives the protein CASSVGPVSTDTQYF.

The V call is TRBV10-1, the J call TRBJ2-1, with 7 nucleotides matching TRBD1. The CDR3 loop spans 16 amino acids. CDR1 WNHNN and CDR2 SYGVQD come from the germline V gene (reference sequence). V shed 0 bases and J 3 bases; nucleotides not matched to a gene: 5. DNA of the CDR3: TGCGCCAGCAGTGAGTCACAGGGGAACTTCTACAATGAGCAGTTCTTC. Protein sequence: CASSESQGNFYNEQFF.

Here the CDR3 DNA reads TGTGCCAGCAGCCAAGAATACGAGCAGTACTTC. The encoded protein is CASSQEYEQYF. The rearrangement joins TRBV14 to TRBJ2-7; D remains unclear. This CDR3 has 11 residues. V was shortened by 0 bases and J by 4 bases, with 1 base between the two germline ends. The V gene's germline CDR1 is SGHDN and CDR2 FVKESK.

This rearrangement joins TRBV7-6 to TRBJ2-5; D might be TRBD2 (6 bases). The CDR3 runs 13 residues. Trimming removed 2 bases from V and 5 bases from J, with 9 bases in between. CDR1 and CDR2 (germline): SGHVS, FNYEAQ. CDR3 loop: CASSLPGLETQYF. In nucleotides, the CDR3 is TGTGCCAGCAGCTTACCGGGACTGGAGACCCAGTACTTC.

This clone was counted once. This chain connects TRBV6-5 to TRBJ2-1; D gene ambiguous. The CDR3 is made up of 13 amino acids. Germline V CDR1 and CDR2: MNHEY, SVGAGI. The V end lost 5 bases, the J end lost 8 bases, and 13 bases lay between the germline ends. The CDR3 loop is CASSSKGWDEQFF. CDR3 DNA: TGTGCCAGCAGTAGCAAAGGTTGGGATGAGCAGTTCTTC.

DNA for the CDR3: TGTGCCAGCAGCCTTACTAGGACATTCGGCTATGGCTACACCTTC. Protein: CASSLTRTFGYGYTF. This chain uses TRBV28 with TRBJ1-2, with TRBD1 as a possible D gene (5 bases). This CDR3 has 15 amino acids. Germline CDR1 MDHEN, CDR2 SYDVKM. The V end lost 6 bases, the J end lost 4 bases, and 18 bases lay between the germline ends.

This chain connects TRBV6-5 to TRBJ2-7; 8 bases align to TRBD1. Germline V gives CDR1 MNHEY, CDR2 SVGAGI. The CDR3 is made up of 15 amino acids. The trim removed 7 bases at V and 3 bases at J, leaving 11 bases unmatched. CDR3 sequence reads: CASIPSRDRGYEQYF. The CDR3 DNA reads TGTGCCAGCATCCCCTCTCGAGACAGGGGCTACGAGCAGTACTTC.

J is TRBJ1-2 and V is TRBV7-2, with D hard to call. Trimming left V 0 bases short and J 2 bases short, with 4 bases between. From germline, CDR1 is SGHTA and CDR2 FQGNSA. The CDR3 spans 13 residues. This CDR3 is CASSLAGNYGYTF. The CDR3 DNA sequence: TGTGCCAGCAGCTTAGCAGGGAACTATGGCTACACCTTC.

V is TRBV7-9 and J is TRBJ1-4; no firm D call. Germline CDR1 and CDR2: SEHNR and FQNEAQ (reference sequence). V lost 5 bases and J 0 bases, leaving 10 bases between the germline ends. This CDR3 is 15 amino acids long. For the CDR3, the DNA is TGTGCCAGCAGCCCGCAACAAGCAACTAATGAAAAACTGTTTTTT. This encodes CASSPQQATNEKLFF.

The V gene is TRBV28, the J gene TRBJ1-5; D not certain. Trimming shortened V by 10 bases and J by 7 bases, and 17 bases separated the two germline ends. The V gene's germline CDR1 is MDHEN and CDR2 SYDVKM. CDR3 length equals 13 residues. The CDR3 is CATGTGVYQPQHF. The CDR3 region has the DNA TGTGCCACAGGAACCGGTGTATACCAGCCCCAGCATTTT.

The rearrangement joins TRBV9 to TRBJ2-1, with 11 bases matching TRBD1. The germline V gene encodes CDR1 SGDLS and CDR2 YYNGEE. The junction had 1 base not matched to a gene; V was cut back by 3 bases and J by 2 bases. The CDR3 loop spans 15 amino acids. CDR3 amino acids: CASSGGQGAYNEQFF. CDR3 nucleotide sequence: TGTGCCAGCAGCGGGGGACAGGGGGCCTACAATGAGCAGTTCTTC. Combining the CDR3 with reference TRBV9 and TRBJ2-1 gives the whole variable domain DSGVTQTPKHLITATGQRVTLRCSPRSGDLSVYWYQQSLDQGLQFLIQYYNGEERAKGNILERFSAQQFPDLHSELNLSSLELGDSALYFCASSGGQGAYNEQFFGPGTRLTVL.

The CDR3 nucleotides are TGCGCCAGCAGCCAACTTGAGGTTAATGAGCAGTTCTTC. Amino acids: CASSQLEVNEQFF. The rearrangement joins TRBV4-3 to TRBJ2-1; no firm D call. V was trimmed by 2 bases and J by 7 bases, leaving 9 bases between them. Germline V CDR1 and CDR2: LGHNA, YSLEER. CDR3 size: 13 residues.

The chain has TRBV18 and TRBJ2-7; D is unresolved. V was clipped by 0 bases and J by 7 bases, with 13 bases between them. Germline CDR1 and CDR2: KGHSH and LQKENI. This CDR3 has 14 amino acids. DNA for the CDR3: TGTGCCAGCTCACCACCCTCGGACCCCGGGGAGCAGTACTTC. Its protein product is CASSPPSDPGEQYF.

This chain joins TRBV28 and TRBJ1-3; D is possibly TRBD1 (5 bases). Germline V gene data show CDR1 as MDHEN and CDR2 as SYDVKM. The CDR3 is 19 amino acids. V lost 7 bases and J 4 bases, leaving 29 bases between the germline ends. The CDR3 protein is CASTRGSRANPPLGNTIYF. The CDR3 DNA reads as TGTGCCAGCACCCGAGGGAGCAGGGCAAACCCTCCACTGGGAAACACCATATATTTT.